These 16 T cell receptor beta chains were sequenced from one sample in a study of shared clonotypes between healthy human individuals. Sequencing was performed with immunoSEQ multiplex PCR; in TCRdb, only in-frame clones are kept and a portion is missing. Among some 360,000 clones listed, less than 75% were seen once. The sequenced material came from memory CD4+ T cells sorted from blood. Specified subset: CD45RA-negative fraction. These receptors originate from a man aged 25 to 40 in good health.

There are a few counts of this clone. The CDR3 bases are TGTGCCAGCAGTTTTAGCGGGAGGGCCGGCGACGATGAGCAGTTCTTC. Its translation is CASSFSGRAGDDEQFF. The rearrangement joins TRBV2 to TRBJ2-1; 11 bases line up with TRBD2. CDR3 length equals 16 residues. In germline, CDR1 is SNHLY, CDR2 FYNNEI. J was trimmed by 8 bases and V by 5 bases; bases with no gene match: 11. The full variable domain, completed using reference TRBV2 and TRBJ2-1, is EPEVTQTPSHQVTQMGQEVILRCVPISNHLYFYWYRQILGQKVEFLVSFYNNEISEKSEIFDDQFSVERPDGSNFTLKIRSTKLEDSAMYFCASSFSGRAGDDEQFFGPGTRLTVL.

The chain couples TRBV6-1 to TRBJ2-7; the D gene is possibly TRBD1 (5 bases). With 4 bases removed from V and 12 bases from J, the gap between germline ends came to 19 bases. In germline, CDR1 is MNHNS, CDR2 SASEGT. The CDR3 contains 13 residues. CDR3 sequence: CASSVGQGLNSYF. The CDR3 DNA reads TGTGCCAGCAGTGTCGGACAAGGCCTAAATTCGTACTTC.

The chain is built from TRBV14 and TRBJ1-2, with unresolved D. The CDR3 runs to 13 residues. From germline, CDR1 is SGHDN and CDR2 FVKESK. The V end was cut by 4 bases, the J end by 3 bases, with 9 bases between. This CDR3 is CASSPGFDYGYTF. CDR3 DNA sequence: TGTGCCAGCAGCCCCGGGTTTGACTATGGCTACACCTTC.

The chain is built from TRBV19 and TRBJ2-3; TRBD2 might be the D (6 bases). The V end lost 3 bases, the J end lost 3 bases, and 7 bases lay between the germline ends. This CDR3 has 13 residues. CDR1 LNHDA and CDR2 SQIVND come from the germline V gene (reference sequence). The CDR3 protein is CASSIGTTDTQYF. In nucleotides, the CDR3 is TGTGCCAGTAGTATTGGGACTACAGATACGCAGTATTTT.

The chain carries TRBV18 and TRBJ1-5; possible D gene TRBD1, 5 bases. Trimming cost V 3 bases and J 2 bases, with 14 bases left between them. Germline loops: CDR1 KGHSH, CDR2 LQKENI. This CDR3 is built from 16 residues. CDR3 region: CASSPINLGGNQPQHF. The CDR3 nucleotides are TGTGCCAGCTCACCGATAAATTTAGGGGGCAATCAGCCCCAGCATTTT. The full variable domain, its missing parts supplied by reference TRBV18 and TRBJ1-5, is NAGVMQNPRHLVRRRGQEARLRCSPMKGHSHVYWYRQLPEEGLKFMVYLQKENIIDESGMPKERFSAEFPKEGPSILRIQQVVRGDSAAYFCASSPINLGGNQPQHFGDGTRLSIL.

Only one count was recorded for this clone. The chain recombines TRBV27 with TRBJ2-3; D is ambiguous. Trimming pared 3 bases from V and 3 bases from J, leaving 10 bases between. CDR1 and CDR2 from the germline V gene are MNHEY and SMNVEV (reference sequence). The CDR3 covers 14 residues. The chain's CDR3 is CASSFLTGTDTQYF. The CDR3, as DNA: TGTGCCAGCAGTTTTCTTACGGGTACAGATACGCAGTATTTT.

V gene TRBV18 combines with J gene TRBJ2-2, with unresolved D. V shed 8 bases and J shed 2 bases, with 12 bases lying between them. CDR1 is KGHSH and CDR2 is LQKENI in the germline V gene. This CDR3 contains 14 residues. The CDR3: CASAREPNTGELFF. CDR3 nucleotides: TGTGCCAGCGCCCGTGAACCCAACACCGGGGAGCTGTTTTTT.

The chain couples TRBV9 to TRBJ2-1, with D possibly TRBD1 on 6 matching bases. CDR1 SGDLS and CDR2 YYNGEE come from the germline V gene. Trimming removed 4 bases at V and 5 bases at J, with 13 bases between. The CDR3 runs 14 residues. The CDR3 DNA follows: TGTGCCAGCAGCACCGGACAGAATCACAATGAGCAGTTCTTC. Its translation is CASSTGQNHNEQFF.

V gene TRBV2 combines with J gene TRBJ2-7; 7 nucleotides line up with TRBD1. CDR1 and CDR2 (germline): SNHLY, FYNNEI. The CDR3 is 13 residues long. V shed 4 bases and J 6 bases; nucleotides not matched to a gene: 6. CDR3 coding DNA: TGTGCCAGCAGTGCTGAACAGGGGATCGAGCAGTACTTC. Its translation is CASSAEQGIEQYF.

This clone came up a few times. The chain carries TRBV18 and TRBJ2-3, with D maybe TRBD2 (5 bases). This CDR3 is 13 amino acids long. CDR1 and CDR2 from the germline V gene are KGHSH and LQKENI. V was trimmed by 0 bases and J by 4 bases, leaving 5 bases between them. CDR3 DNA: TGTGCCAGCTCACCACCGGGAGCAGATACGCAGTATTTT. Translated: CASSPPGADTQYF.

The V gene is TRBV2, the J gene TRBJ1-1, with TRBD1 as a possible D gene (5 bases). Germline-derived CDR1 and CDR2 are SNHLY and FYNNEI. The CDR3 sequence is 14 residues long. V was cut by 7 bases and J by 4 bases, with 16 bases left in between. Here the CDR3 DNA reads TGTGCCAGCATCAAAGAGGGGAAGGGCACTGAAGCTTTCTTT. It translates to CASIKEGKGTEAFF.

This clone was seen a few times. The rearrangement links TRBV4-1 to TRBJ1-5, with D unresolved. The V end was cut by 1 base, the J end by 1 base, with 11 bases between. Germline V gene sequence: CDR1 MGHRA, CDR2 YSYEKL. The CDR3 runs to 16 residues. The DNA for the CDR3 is TGCGCCAGCAGCCAAGTGTCCAGCTGGAGCAATCAGCCCCAGCATTTT. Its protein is CASSQVSSWSNQPQHF.

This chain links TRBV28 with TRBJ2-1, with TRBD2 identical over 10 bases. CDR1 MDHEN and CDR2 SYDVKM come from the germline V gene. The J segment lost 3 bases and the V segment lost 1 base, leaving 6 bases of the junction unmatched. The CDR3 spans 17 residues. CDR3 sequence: CASSLLETSGLYNEQFF. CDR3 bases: TGTGCCAGCAGTTTATTGGAGACTAGCGGGCTCTACAATGAGCAGTTCTTC.

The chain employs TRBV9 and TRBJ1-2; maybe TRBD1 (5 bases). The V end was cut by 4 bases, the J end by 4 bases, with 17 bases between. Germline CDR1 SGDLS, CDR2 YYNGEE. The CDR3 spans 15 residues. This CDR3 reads CASSSPGRGIYGYTF. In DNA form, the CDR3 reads TGTGCCAGCAGCTCACCGGGGAGGGGAATCTATGGCTACACCTTC.

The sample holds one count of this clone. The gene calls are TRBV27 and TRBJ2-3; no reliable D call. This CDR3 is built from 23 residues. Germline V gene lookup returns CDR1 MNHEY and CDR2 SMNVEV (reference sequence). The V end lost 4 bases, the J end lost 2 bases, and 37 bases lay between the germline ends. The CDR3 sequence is CASSSPRENTPGPLFTHTDTQYF. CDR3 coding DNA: TGTGCCAGCAGTTCTCCCCGAGAAAATACCCCGGGCCCCCTTTTCACACACACAGATACGCAGTATTTT.

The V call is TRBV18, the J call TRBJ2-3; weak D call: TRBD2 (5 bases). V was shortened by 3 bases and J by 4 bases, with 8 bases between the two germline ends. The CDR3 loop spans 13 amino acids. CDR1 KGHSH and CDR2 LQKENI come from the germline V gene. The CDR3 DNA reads TGTGCCAGCTCACCCCTCGGGGCAGATACGCAGTATTTT. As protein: CASSPLGADTQYF. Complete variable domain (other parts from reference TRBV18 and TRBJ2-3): NAGVMQNPRHLVRRRGQEARLRCSPMKGHSHVYWYRQLPEEGLKFMVYLQKENIIDESGMPKERFSAEFPKEGPSILRIQQVVRGDSAAYFCASSPLGADTQYFGPGTRLTVL.